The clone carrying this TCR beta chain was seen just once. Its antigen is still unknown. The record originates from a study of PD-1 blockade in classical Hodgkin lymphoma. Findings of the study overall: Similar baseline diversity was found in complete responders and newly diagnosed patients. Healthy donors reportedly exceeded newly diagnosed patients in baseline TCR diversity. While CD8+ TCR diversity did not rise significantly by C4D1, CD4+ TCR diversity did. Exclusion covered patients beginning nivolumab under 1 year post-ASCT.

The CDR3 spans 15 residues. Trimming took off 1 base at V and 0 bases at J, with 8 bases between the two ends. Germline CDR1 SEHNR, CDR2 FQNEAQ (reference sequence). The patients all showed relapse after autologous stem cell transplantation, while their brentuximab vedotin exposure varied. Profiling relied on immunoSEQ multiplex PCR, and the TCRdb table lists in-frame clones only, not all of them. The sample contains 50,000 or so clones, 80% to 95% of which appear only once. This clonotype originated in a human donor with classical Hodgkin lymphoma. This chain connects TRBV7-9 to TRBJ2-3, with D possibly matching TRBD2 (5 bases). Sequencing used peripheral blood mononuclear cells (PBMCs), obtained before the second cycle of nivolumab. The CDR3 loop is CASSLVERSTDTQYF. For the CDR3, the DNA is TGTGCCAGCAGCTTAGTTGAGCGGAGCACAGATACGCAGTATTTT.